This T cell receptor beta chain was profiled in a study of shared clonotypes between healthy human individuals. About the study: Each donor contributed plates that comprised three CD4 naive, three CD4 memory, two CD8 naive and one CD8 memory.

Germline CDR1 is MDHEN and CDR2 is SYDVKM. V was clipped by 5 bases and J by 6 bases; unmatched bases: 7. CDR3 size: 15 residues. About this clone: What it recognizes is unknown.

Whole-study findings and limits: With few donors, the genetic and exposure-history diversity represented was limited. Some clonotypes were shared by all four sorted-subset donors, while others were not shared. The non-shared ones had lower generation probabilities than the shared ones.

Libraries were prepared by immunoSEQ multiplex PCR; TCRdb keeps only in-frame clonotypes and omits some of them. Of over a million clones detected, approximately 98.5% appear once; the ten largest clones hold roughly 0.36%. V is TRBV28 and J is TRBJ2-1, with 10 positions matching TRBD2. The sequencing input was naive CD4+ T cells sorted from blood. Indicated subset: CD45RA+ positively selected. The receptor was isolated from a man aged 30-40 years in good health. The CDR3 region is CASSGELAGLNEQFF. The DNA of the CDR3 is TGTGCCAGCAGTGGGGAACTAGCGGGACTCAATGAGCAGTTCTTC.